These T cell receptor beta chains were read from a single sample in a study of liver allograft versus peripheral blood T cells. Each CDR3 protein is one row after TCRdb ran MiXCR on the reads. The table records more than 10,000 distinct CDR3 sequences, less than 20% of them present only once. Source of these receptors: a human patient who had a liver transplant. Part of the T cell pool may stem from the graft donor. Both conserved end residues are part of each CDR3. The order of the fields is D gene, CDR3 length, V gene, clone size, J gene, CDR3 DNA, CDR3 protein. A D gene is named only where the DNA matches it firmly. Clone size, where shown, is once, few, many, or a class for clones that have expanded.

NA	17	TRBV15	NA	TRBJ1-1	TGTGCCACCAGCAGAGATAAAAGTGTGGCGGGCAGAGATGAAGCTTTCTTT	CATSRDKSVAGRDEAFF
TRBD1	14	TRBV30	many	TRBJ1-6	TGTGCCTGGAGGCTTGGGGACAGTTTTTCACCCCTCCACTTT	CAWRLGDSFSPLHF
NA	13	TRBV3-1	NA	TRBJ1-1	TGTGCCAGCAGCCGTATCCGGGACGGGGGAGCTTTCTTT	CASSRIRDGGAFF
TRBD2	17	TRBV20-1	NA	TRBJ2-3	TGCAGTGCTAGAGAACTAGCGGGAGGGCCAATCACAGATACGCAGTATTTT	CSARELAGGPITDTQYF
TRBD2	14	TRBV25-1	NA	TRBJ2-7	TGTGCCAGCAGCGGGAAGCGGGGATCCTACGAGCAGTACTTC	CASSGKRGSYEQYF
TRBD1	15	TRBV12-3/TRBV12-4	NA	TRBJ1-1	TGTGCCAGCAGGCGGGGAGACCCAGGGGGGACTGAAGCTTTCTTT	CASRRGDPGGTEAFF
NA	14	TRBV13	NA	TRBJ2-7	TGTGCCAGCAGCTTCGGGGGAACGACCTACGAGCAGTACTTC	CASSFGGTTYEQYF
NA	16	TRBV20-1	NA	TRBJ1-1	TGCAGTGCTGCTCGGGGGATGGGAAGCATGAACACTGAAGCTTTCTTT	CSAARGMGSMNTEAFF
NA	14	TRBV6-5	many	TRBJ1-6	TGTGCCAGCAGAGCCGGGCCAAATAATTCACCCCTCCACTTT	CASRAGPNNSPLHF
TRBD1	13	TRBV12-3/TRBV12-4	NA	TRBJ2-1	TGTGCCAGCAGTACCCTGACAGGGGTTGAGCAGTTCTTC	CASSTLTGVEQFF
TRBD2	15	TRBV5-1	NA	TRBJ2-3	TGCGCCAGCAGCTTGGAGCGGGGGCCCACAGATACGCAGTATTTT	CASSLERGPTDTQYF
NA	12	TRBV3-1	NA	TRBJ1-2	TGTGCCAGCAGCCAAGTACATGGTGGCTACACCTTC	CASSQVHGGYTF
TRBD2	12	TRBV20-1	NA	TRBJ2-1	TGCAGTGGGCTAGCGGGGGGCCATGAGCAGTTCTTC	CSGLAGGHEQFF
NA	13	TRBV14	NA	TRBJ1-1	TGTGCCAGCAGCCACCTTCAGGGAAGTGAAGCTTTCTTT	CASSHLQGSEAFF
TRBD1	14	TRBV30	many	TRBJ1-6	TGTGCCTGGGGGGGACAGGTCCAAAATTCACCCCTCCACTTT	CAWGGQVQNSPLHF
TRBD2	15	TRBV18	medium-sized	TRBJ2-7	TGTGCCAGCTCCCGAGCTAGCGGGGGTTTCTACGAGCAGTACTTC	CASSRASGGFYEQYF
NA	16	TRBV6-1	medium-sized	TRBJ1-2	TGTGCCAGCCTAGGTTCGCGGGCCGCCCTGAACTATGGCTACACCTTC	CASLGSRAALNYGYTF
NA	15	TRBV6-5	medium-sized	TRBJ1-6	TGTGCCAGCAGTTACTCATTTAGGATGGATTCACCCCTCCACTTT	CASSYSFRMDSPLHF
NA	12	TRBV20-1	NA	TRBJ2-5	TGCAGTGCCGAAGAGATAGGTGAGACCCAGTACTTC	CSAEEIGETQYF
TRBD2	18	TRBV28	NA	TRBJ2-7	TGTGCCAGCAGTTTACGAGCGGGACTAGTGGTTTTAGGCTACGAGCAGTACTTC	CASSLRAGLVVLGYEQYF
TRBD1	14	TRBV2	NA	TRBJ1-5	TGTGCCAGCAGTATCGGACAGGGTGGGCAGCCCCAGCATTTT	CASSIGQGGQPQHF
NA	13	TRBV27	few	TRBJ1-1	TGTGCCAGCAGGTCCAGGGGCGACACTGAAGCTTTCTTT	CASRSRGDTEAFF